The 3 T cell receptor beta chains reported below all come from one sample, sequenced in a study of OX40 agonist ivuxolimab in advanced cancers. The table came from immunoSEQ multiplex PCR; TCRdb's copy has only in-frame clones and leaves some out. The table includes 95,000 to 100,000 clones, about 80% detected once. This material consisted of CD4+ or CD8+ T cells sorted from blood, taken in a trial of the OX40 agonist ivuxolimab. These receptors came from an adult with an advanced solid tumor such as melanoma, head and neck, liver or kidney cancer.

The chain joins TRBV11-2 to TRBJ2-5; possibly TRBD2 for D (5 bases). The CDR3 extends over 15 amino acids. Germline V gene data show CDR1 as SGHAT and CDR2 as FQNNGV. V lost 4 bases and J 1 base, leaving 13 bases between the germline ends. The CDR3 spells CASSSTRGVQETQYF. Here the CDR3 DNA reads TGTGCCAGCAGCTCGACCCGGGGTGTCCAAGAGACCCAGTACTTC.

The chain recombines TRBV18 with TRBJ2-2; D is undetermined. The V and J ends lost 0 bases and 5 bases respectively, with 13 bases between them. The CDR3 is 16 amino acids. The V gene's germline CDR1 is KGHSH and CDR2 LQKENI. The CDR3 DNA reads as TGTGCCAGCTCACCACCCACGAGGACGGAAACCGGGGAGCTGTTTTTT. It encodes CASSPPTRTETGELFF.

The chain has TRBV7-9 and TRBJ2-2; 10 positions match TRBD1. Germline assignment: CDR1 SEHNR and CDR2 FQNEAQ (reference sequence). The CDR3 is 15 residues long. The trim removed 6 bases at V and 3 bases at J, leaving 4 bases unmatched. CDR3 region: CASRRQGAHTGELFF. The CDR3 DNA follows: TGTGCCAGCAGACGACAGGGGGCGCACACCGGGGAGCTGTTTTTT.